The clone carrying this T cell receptor (beta chain) turned up a few times. Its antigen is unidentified. This sample was included in a study of T-cell memory formation after mild COVID-19. Overall study: The TCR clusters were mostly specific to one donor. Study results and limitations: For contracting clones, CD4+ ones sat mainly in CM and EM, CD8+ in EMRA. Clones contracting over day 15 to 85 were CD4/CD8 balanced, with later expanders leaning CD4+. A subset of responding clones appeared in pre-infection memory, suggesting cross-reactive memory joined.

TCRdb passed the 5' RACE reads through MiXCR, listing each CDR3 protein once. The sample holds roughly 600,000 distinct CDR3 sequences, about a sixth seen once. This receptor was identified in an adult woman who had mild COVID-19 (a few samples of this study predate the infection). Cell type and time point are not known. Sequencing was performed on PBMCs or a T cell subset sorted from them (not recorded which).

CDR3 protein: CASRGGDSLYEQYF. In DNA, the CDR3 is TGTGCCAGCAGAGGCGGTGACTCCCTTTACGAGCAGTACTTC. This chain links TRBV27 with TRBJ2-7; D unclear. V was shortened by 6 bases and J by 4 bases, with 16 bases between the two germline ends. CDR1 is MNHEY and CDR2 is SMNVEV in the germline V gene (reference sequence). The CDR3 consists of 14 residues.